A single sample is the source of the 10 T cell receptor beta chains below, sequenced in a study of identical twins. TCRdb analysed the 5' RACE reads with MiXCR anew, one entry per CDR3 protein. The sample has 1.5 million to 2 million distinct CDR3 sequences; about 32% are singletons. What was sequenced was cord blood. The receptor source for this set is a newborn girl in good health.

A remark on this clonotype: The conserved phenylalanine or tryptophan normally closing the CDR3 is absent here, so this likely arose from a read error. The rearrangement links TRBV3-1 to TRBJ2-7; 8 nucleotides agree with TRBD2. TRBJ2-5 matches the DNA end more closely, so the J call is doubtful. The CDR3 totals 15 residues. CDR1 LGHDT and CDR2 YNNKEL come from the germline V gene (reference sequence). DNA for the CDR3: TGTGCCAGCAGCCAGATCGCGGGGGGAGGAAAGACCCAGTACTTA. It specifies CASSQIAGGGKTQYL.

The CDR3 DNA reads as TGTGCCAGCAGTCGAAACCCGGGACTAGCGCTCTCCTACAATGAGCAGTTCTTC. Translated, it gives CASSRNPGLALSYNEQFF. The J gene is TRBJ2-1, the V gene TRBV12-3 or TRBV12-4, with 10 bases matching TRBD2. Trimming at V came to 5 bases and at J to 0 bases, leaving 10 bases not matched to a gene. The CDR3 is 18 amino acids.

This clonotype occurred a few times. J is TRBJ1-2 and V is TRBV20-1, with D tentatively TRBD1 (5 bases). CDR1 is DFQATT, CDR2 SNEGSKA, per germline (reference sequence). CDR3 length: 12 residues. V lost 3 bases and J lost 8, with 13 bases in between. CDR3 bases: TGCAGTGCTAGGGGCAGGGTGAGGGGCTACACCTTC. Translated, it gives CSARGRVRGYTF.

A few counts support this clonotype. The chain links TRBV20-1 to TRBJ2-7; 10 nucleotides match TRBD2. There are 11 residues in the CDR3. The germline CDR1 and CDR2 sequences are DFQATT and SNEGSKA (reference sequence). Trimming removed 3 bases from V and 9 bases from J; junction bases left unmatched: 2. This CDR3 reads CSASSSGGQYF. Here the CDR3 DNA reads TGCAGTGCTAGTTCTAGCGGGGGGCAGTACTTC.

The chain couples TRBV20-1 to TRBJ1-2; 8 positions match TRBD1. This CDR3 region has 15 residues. In germline, CDR1 is DFQATT, CDR2 SNEGSKA (reference sequence). Trimming removed 1 base from V and 2 bases from J; junction bases left unmatched: 6. CDR3 bases: TGCAGTGCTAGAGTCCTCAGGGGGCCAAACTATGGCTACACCTTC. Amino acids: CSARVLRGPNYGYTF.

V and J are TRBV28 and TRBJ1-1; 10 nucleotides match TRBD1. V dropped 6 bases and J dropped 7; count of bases not matched to a gene: 11. CDR3 length: 15 residues. Per germline, CDR1 MDHEN and CDR2 SYDVKM. CDR3 nucleotide sequence: TGTGCCAGCAGCCCATTCCGGGACAGGGGAGTTGAAGCTTTCTTT. Amino acid sequence: CASSPFRDRGVEAFF.

A few counts support this clonotype. In DNA form, the CDR3 reads TGTGCCAGCAGTGGGACAGGGTTTGGAAACACCATATATTTT. Translation gives CASSGTGFGNTIYF. The chain uses TRBV25-1 and TRBJ1-3, with 8 bases matching TRBD1. CDR1 is MGHDK and CDR2 is SYGVNS in the germline V gene. V shed 4 bases, J shed 3 bases, and the junction held 2 bases outside the gene matches. The CDR3 is made up of 14 amino acids.

Note on this clonotype: Sequence at one end of the junction differs from germline and may be a read error. This rearrangement joins TRBV19 to TRBJ2-7; 9 bases map to TRBD2. CDR1 LNHDA and CDR2 SQIVND come from the germline V gene (reference sequence). This CDR3 is 15 amino acids long. The CDR3 spells CASSGLAGVSYDQYF. Here the CDR3 DNA reads TGTGCCAGTAGTGGCTTAGCGGGAGTCTCCTACGACCAGTACTTC.

The chain links TRBV4-1 to TRBJ2-1, with 9 bases that match TRBD2. The J call may be faulty, since TRBJ2-7 better matches the DNA end. Germline V gene lookup returns CDR1 MGHRA and CDR2 YSYEKL. This CDR3 is built from 14 residues. CDR3 nucleotide sequence: TGCGCCAGCAAACTAGCGGGCTCCTACAATGAGCAGTACTTC. Its translation is CASKLAGSYNEQYF.

V gene TRBV11-2 combines with J gene TRBJ2-5; 9 nucleotides line up with TRBD2. The V gene end was trimmed by 4 bases and the J gene end by 2 bases; junction bases not matched to a gene: 8. The germline V gene encodes CDR1 SGHAT and CDR2 FQNNGV. The CDR3 contains 16 residues. This CDR3 is CASSSISGGRQETQYF. In nucleotides, the CDR3 is TGTGCCAGCAGCTCTATTAGCGGGGGCCGACAAGAGACCCAGTACTTC.